Many counts were recorded for the clone carrying this T cell receptor beta chain. This specimen comes from a study of regulatory T cells in long-lasting Graves disease. The CDR3 covers 15 residues. CDR1 is KGHSH and CDR2 is LQKENI in the germline V gene. The germline V and J ends were trimmed by 0 bases and 7 bases, with 12 bases remaining between them. Construction of the TCR beta libraries employed iRepertoire HTBI primers in conjunction with Arm-PCR of CDR3 regions. TCRdb re-called the multiplex PCR reads with MiXCR, one entry per CDR3 protein. Of approximately 470,000 distinct CDR3 sequences listed, about a fifth are singletons. Time point meaning: persistent/refractory GD, antithyroid drugs over 5 years with positive TRAb. The TCR library was made from RNA extracted from PBMCs.

The sample consisted of peripheral blood mononuclear cells (PBMCs), taken when the disease was refractory, from a patient treated with antithyroid drugs. The gene calls are TRBV18 and TRBJ1-4; possible D gene TRBD1, 5 bases. The origin of this receptor is a female donor with Graves disease. CDR3 nucleotide sequence: TGTGCCAGCTCACCACCCCTCGGGGGGGGTGAAAAACTGTTTTTT. Translation: CASSPPLGGGEKLFF.